This T cell receptor beta chain appears in the sequencing data of a study of T-cell reconstitution after alpha-beta-depleted transplantation in children. TCRbeta library construction was performed incorporating unique molecular identifiers. MiXCR, applied by TCRdb to the PCR reads, yields one record per CDR3 protein. The profile shows some 840,000 distinct CDR3 sequences, 15% to 20% of them singletons. The CDR3 loop spans 15 amino acids. With 6 bases clipped from V and 4 bases from J, the junction kept 5 bases outside the gene matches. Germline CDR1 MNHEY, CDR2 SVGEGT. This chain uses TRBV6-2 or TRBV6-3 with TRBJ2-1, with 11 bases that match TRBD2. This TCR derives from a male patient younger than 18 who had a stem cell transplant for acute lymphoblastic leukemia, so the T cells may come from the graft donor. The sample consisted of PBMCs, mostly from graft donor cells, taken 360 days after TCRalphabeta/CD19-depleted stem cell transplant. The CDR3 bases are TGTGCCAGCAGAACTAGCGGGAGAGCGTACAATGAGCAGTTCTTC. It encodes CASRTSGRAYNEQFF.